This TCR beta chain comes out of a study of glioma-infiltrating T cells. Overall study findings and caveats: Gliomas, especially low-grade, showed above-expected tissue-blood divergence; non-neoplastic patients showed below. Only very few CDR3 sequences appeared in both tissue and blood.

Turning to this clonotype: Its antigen remains unidentified. This may stem from a read error, because a much larger clone lies one nucleotide away. The conserved closing phenylalanine or tryptophan is absent in this CDR3, likely reflecting a read error.

This CDR3 has 14 residues. The ends were cut back, 3 bases at V and 6 bases at J, with 12 bases in the middle. Amplification of TCR alpha and beta CDR3 regions from RNA used iRepertoire nested multiplex PCR. In TCRdb, the multiplex PCR reads were re-called with MiXCR into one record per CDR3 protein. The profile shows 100,000 to 150,000 distinct CDR3 sequences, around 23% of them singletons. The chain couples TRBV12-3 or TRBV12-4 to TRBJ1-5; maybe TRBD1 (5 bases). The sample comprised glioma tissue, nonneoplastic brain tissue, or PBMCs (not recorded which). The TCR originated in a human donor with low-grade glioma or glioblastoma, undergoing nonglioma brain surgery, or in good health (not recorded which). The CDR3 DNA reads TGTGCCAGCAGTTTGCAGGGTGAGACTCAGCCCCAGCATTCT. Protein: CASSLQGETQPQHS.